These 2 T cell receptor beta chains originate from one sample sequenced in a study of a mutant IDH1 vaccine in newly diagnosed glioma. For these receptors, no antigen is known. Described time point: week 23, last vaccination. Each vaccine dose was 300 ug of mutant IDH1 20-mer peptide, with topical imiquimod. Sequencing used immunoSEQ multiplex PCR; TCRdb keeps in-frame clones, though not all of them. There are about 82,000 clones in the sample; 65% to 90% occur only once, and approximately 2.1% lies in the top ten. The sample in question was PBMCs, obtained from a glioma patient whose treatment included an IDH1 peptide vaccine. Every receptor here comes from a man in his thirties or forties with glioma. Some clones in this sample may be carry-over from other donors' samples.

The chain carries TRBV28 and TRBJ1-5, with TRBD1 as a possible D gene (5 bases). This CDR3 has 15 residues. The germline CDR1 and CDR2 sequences are MDHEN and SYDVKM. Deletions cut 5 bases from V and 3 bases from J, with 14 bases between. CDR3 in DNA: TGTGCCAGCAGTGAAGGGACGGACCACAATCAGCCCCAGCATTTT. Its translation is CASSEGTDHNQPQHF.

The chain joins TRBV27 to TRBJ1-2; 10 bases map to TRBD1. The germline gives CDR1 MNHEY, CDR2 SMNVEV (reference sequence). The CDR3 extends over 15 amino acids. With 9 bases clipped from V and 4 bases from J, the junction kept 11 bases outside the gene matches. This chain's CDR3 is CASAGTGVAFYGYTF. The CDR3 coding sequence is TGTGCCAGTGCCGGGACAGGGGTGGCCTTCTATGGCTACACCTTC.